This is a list of T cell receptor beta chains from one sample in a study of cytomegalovirus exposure and HLA in healthy donors. Sequenced by immunoSEQ multiplex PCR; TCRdb stores in-frame clones only, minus some. Of some 51,000 clones in the sample, about 77% are singletons; the top ten hold around 2.5%. Sequencing was performed on PBMCs. The receptors here all came from a female donor in good health and CMV-seronegative. Each CDR3 is given with its conserved first and last residue. A D gene is named only where the DNA matches it firmly. Clone size is shown for a subset of rows, as once, few, many or a class of expanded clone.

J gene: TRBJ2-3
clone size: -
V gene: TRBV10-3
D gene: TRBD2
CDR3 DNA: TGTGCCATCAGAGACGCTAGCGGGGGGGCCTTAGATACGCAGTATTTT
CDR3 protein: CAIRDASGGALDTQYF

J gene: TRBJ2-6
clone size: few
V gene: TRBV4-3
D gene: TRBD1
CDR3 DNA: TGCGCCAGCAGCTACGGGACAGGGGGCTCTGGGGCCAACGTCCTGACTTTC
CDR3 protein: CASSYGTGGSGANVLTF

J gene: TRBJ2-3
clone size: -
V gene: TRBV5-1
D gene: TRBD1
CDR3 DNA: TGCGCCAGCAGCACCATTGACAGGGTCGGGAGCACAGATACGCAGTATTTT
CDR3 protein: CASSTIDRVGSTDTQYF

J gene: TRBJ2-7
clone size: -
V gene: TRBV5-1
D gene: -
CDR3 DNA: TGCGCCAGCAGCCAACAGGGCGCCTACGAGCAGTACTTC
CDR3 protein: CASSQQGAYEQYF

J gene: TRBJ2-2
clone size: few
V gene: TRBV10-3
D gene: -
CDR3 DNA: TGTGCCATCAGCCCCTCGAACACCGGGGAGCTGTTTTTT
CDR3 protein: CAISPSNTGELFF

J gene: TRBJ2-5
clone size: -
V gene: TRBV7-2
D gene: TRBD2
CDR3 DNA: TGTGCCAGCAGCTTAGGGACTAGCGGGAGCGGGGAGACCCAGTACTTC
CDR3 protein: CASSLGTSGSGETQYF

J gene: TRBJ1-1
clone size: -
V gene: TRBV9
D gene: TRBD1
CDR3 DNA: TGTGCCAGCAGCGGACATACAGGGGCTGAAGCTTTCTTT
CDR3 protein: CASSGHTGAEAFF

J gene: TRBJ2-3
clone size: -
V gene: TRBV21-1
D gene: -
CDR3 DNA: TGTGCCAGCAATGGGGGGGCGACGGGGGCCTCAGATACGCAGTATTTT
CDR3 protein: CASNGGATGASDTQYF

J gene: TRBJ1-2
clone size: few
V gene: TRBV9
D gene: -
CDR3 DNA: TGTGCCAGCAGCGTAGGTTGGCAGAACTATGGCTACACCTTC
CDR3 protein: CASSVGWQNYGYTF

J gene: TRBJ2-7
clone size: -
V gene: TRBV28
D gene: -
CDR3 DNA: TGTGCCAGCAGTTTCCAGACAGGACTCTACGAGCAGTACTTC
CDR3 protein: CASSFQTGLYEQYF

J gene: TRBJ2-1
clone size: -
V gene: TRBV19
D gene: TRBD1
CDR3 DNA: TGTGCCAGTAGTAGAACAGGGGAGAGTTACAATGAGCAGTTCTTC
CDR3 protein: CASSRTGESYNEQFF

J gene: TRBJ2-7
clone size: -
V gene: TRBV10-1
D gene: -
CDR3 DNA: TGCGCCAGCAGTTGTCTCGCGGTCTACGAGCAGTACTTC
CDR3 protein: CASSCLAVYEQYF

J gene: TRBJ2-7
clone size: few
V gene: TRBV7-9
D gene: TRBD1
CDR3 DNA: TGTGCCAGCGGACAGGGGCCCTACGAGCAGTACTTC
CDR3 protein: CASGQGPYEQYF

J gene: TRBJ2-5
clone size: -
V gene: TRBV5-1
D gene: TRBD2
CDR3 DNA: TGCGCCAGCAGCTTGGGACACACCTCCGGGACTAGCGGGGTTGAGACCCAGTACTTC
CDR3 protein: CASSLGHTSGTSGVETQYF